This T cell receptor (beta chain) was sequenced for a study of cytomegalovirus exposure and HLA in healthy donors. Points on this clone: Its cognate antigen is unknown.

Regarding the study as a whole: Later analysis demonstrated an association between a missense DCLRE1C variant and TCR beta V- and J-gene trimming.

Vbeta (60) and Jbeta (13) primers were used in the PCR. Data came from immunoSEQ multiplex PCR; TCRdb stores just in-frame clones and leaves some out. The table records about 190,000 clones, roughly 80% of them present only once. The CDR3 sequence is 14 residues long. Trimming stripped 4 bases from V and 5 bases from J, with 13 bases between. Germline V gives CDR1 KGHSH, CDR2 LQKENI. The rearrangement uses TRBV18 and TRBJ2-3; possible D gene TRBD1, 6 bases. The sequencing sample was made of PBMCs. This TCR came from a woman aged 25 to 45 in good health and CMV-seropositive. The CDR3, as DNA: TGTGCCAGCTCACTAGGACAGAACGGAGATACGCAGTATTTT. Protein product: CASSLGQNGDTQYF.